The rows below give T cell receptor beta chains drawn from one sample of a study of OX40 agonist ivuxolimab in advanced cancers. Produced via immunoSEQ multiplex PCR; TCRdb's table is partial and in-frame only. The profile covers some 60,000 clones, with 70% to 90% appearing a single time and around 0.37% taken by the ten largest. The specimen was CD4+ or CD8+ T cells sorted from blood, collected in a trial of the OX40 agonist ivuxolimab. These receptors all stem from an adult with an advanced solid tumor such as melanoma, head and neck, liver or kidney cancer. Both conserved end residues are part of each CDR3. The D gene is left open where the match is weak. Not all rows give a size; the values are once, few, many and, for expanded clones, a class.

.	.	TRBV2	TRBJ1-3	TGTGCCAGCACTGCCATGGCAGGAAACACCATATATTTT	CASTAMAGNTIYF
.	.	TRBV6-1	TRBJ1-1	TGTGCCAGCAGCCTGGTAGTGACGACTGAAGCTTTCTTT	CASSLVVTTEAFF
.	TRBD2	TRBV6-1	TRBJ2-7	TGTGCCAGCAGTGGACTAGCGGGGGGTTACGAGCAGTACTTC	CASSGLAGGYEQYF
.	TRBD1	TRBV6-5	TRBJ2-7	TGTGCCAGCAGGACCGGGACAGGGCCGGTCGAGCAGTACTTC	CASRTGTGPVEQYF
few	.	TRBV30	TRBJ1-1	TGTGCCTGGAGTGTAATATCCCTAACTCCTCTTGAAGCTTTCTTT	CAWSVISLTPLEAFF
.	.	TRBV5-5	TRBJ1-1	TGTGCCAGCAGCTTGCTCAGCGGGAGGAACACTGAAGCTTTCTTT	CASSLLSGRNTEAFF
.	TRBD2	TRBV7-6	TRBJ2-3	TGTGCCAGCAGCTTGTCTAGCGGCCGAACAGATACGCAGTATTTT	CASSLSSGRTDTQYF
.	.	TRBV6-1	TRBJ2-2	TGTGCCAGCAGTGGCCAACTACAGGGTACGGGGGAGCTGTTTTTT	CASSGQLQGTGELFF
once	.	TRBV19	TRBJ2-4	TGTGCCAGTAACAACGGACGGATGCTAGCCAAAAACATTCAGTACTTC	CASNNGRMLAKNIQYF
.	TRBD2	TRBV7-7	TRBJ2-2	TGTGCCAGCGGCGCGGGGGGCCCTGGGGAGCTGTTTTTT	CASGAGGPGELFF
.	.	TRBV29-1	TRBJ2-3	TGCAGCGTTGAGGGTGGGATTCGGTGGGGTTACACAGATACGCAGTATTTT	CSVEGGIRWGYTDTQYF
.	TRBD1	TRBV7-2	TRBJ2-7	TGTGCCAGCAGCAGACAGGGGGGGAATTACGAGCAGTACTTC	CASSRQGGNYEQYF
.	.	TRBV19	TRBJ1-3	TGTGCCAGTACCACCGGGACGGGAGACACCATATATTTT	CASTTGTGDTIYF
.	.	TRBV7-9	TRBJ1-1	TGTGCCAGCAGCTTAGCGGATGGGGGGGACACTGAAGCTTTCTTT	CASSLADGGDTEAFF
few	TRBD2	TRBV5-1	TRBJ2-7	TGCGCCAGCAGACTAGCGGGGGGACTCCGAACCTACGAGCAGTACTTC	CASRLAGGLRTYEQYF
.	TRBD1	TRBV11-2	TRBJ1-3	TGTGCCAGCAGCTTAGATGTCAGGGGGCTATCTGAAGCGTCTGGAAACACCATATATTTT	CASSLDVRGLSEASGNTIYF
.	TRBD1	TRBV6-1	TRBJ1-5	TGTGCCAGCCTCCCCCAGGGGGGAAGCAATCAGCCCCAGCATTTT	CASLPQGGSNQPQHF
.	.	TRBV27	TRBJ1-5	TGTGCCAGCAGTTTATACACAGGGCTCAATCAGCCCCAGCATTTT	CASSLYTGLNQPQHF
.	TRBD1	TRBV11-2	TRBJ2-1	TGTGCCAGCAGCTTAGTGTGGGGGACAGGAGAATACAATGAGCAGTTCTTC	CASSLVWGTGEYNEQFF